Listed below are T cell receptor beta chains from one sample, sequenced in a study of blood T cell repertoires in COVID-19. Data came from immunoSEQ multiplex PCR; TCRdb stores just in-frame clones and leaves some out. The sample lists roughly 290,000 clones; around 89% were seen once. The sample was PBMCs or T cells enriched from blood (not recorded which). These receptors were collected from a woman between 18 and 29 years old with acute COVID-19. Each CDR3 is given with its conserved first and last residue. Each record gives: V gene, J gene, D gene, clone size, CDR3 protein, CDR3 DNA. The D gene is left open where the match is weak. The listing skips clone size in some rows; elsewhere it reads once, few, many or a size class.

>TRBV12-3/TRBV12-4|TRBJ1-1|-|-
CASSDDDWEAFF
TGTGCCAGCAGTGATGACGACTGGGAAGCTTTCTTT
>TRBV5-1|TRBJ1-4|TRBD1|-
CASSLGTGLDEKLFF
TGCGCCAGCAGCTTGGGGACAGGGCTCGATGAAAAACTGTTTTTT
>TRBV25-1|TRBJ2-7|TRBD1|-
CASSESRQGSHEQYF
TGTGCCAGCAGTGAATCCCGACAGGGATCCCACGAGCAGTACTTC
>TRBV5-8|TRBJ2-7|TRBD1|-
CASSFSRTGPYEQYF
TGTGCCAGCAGCTTCTCGAGGACAGGCCCCTACGAGCAGTACTTC
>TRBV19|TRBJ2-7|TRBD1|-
CASSTPGQGAYEQYF
TGTGCCAGTAGTACGCCGGGACAGGGGGCCTACGAGCAGTACTTC
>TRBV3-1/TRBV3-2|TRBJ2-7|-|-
CASSLTAKEQYF
TGTGCCAGCAGCTTGACAGCAAAAGAGCAGTACTTC
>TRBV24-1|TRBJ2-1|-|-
CATSDSRVVSEQFF
TGTGCCACCAGTGATTCCAGGGTGGTGAGTGAGCAGTTCTTC
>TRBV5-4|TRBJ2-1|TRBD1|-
CASSIPGTGVNEQFF
TGTGCCAGCAGTATACCCGGGACAGGGGTTAATGAGCAGTTCTTC
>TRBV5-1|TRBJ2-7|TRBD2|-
CASSLSPSGSGYEQYF
TGCGCCAGCAGCTTGTCGCCTAGCGGGAGTGGGTACGAGCAGTACTTC
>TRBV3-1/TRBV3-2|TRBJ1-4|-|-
CASSQVAGLWEKLFF
TGTGCCAGCAGCCAAGTGGCGGGACTTTGGGAAAAACTGTTTTTT
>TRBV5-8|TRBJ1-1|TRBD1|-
CASSLTKLSGTGNTEAFF
TGTGCCAGCAGCCTGACCAAGCTCTCCGGGACAGGGAACACTGAAGCTTTCTTT
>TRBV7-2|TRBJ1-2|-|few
CASSLATAYGYTF
TGTGCCAGCAGCTTGGCGACAGCCTATGGCTACACCTTC
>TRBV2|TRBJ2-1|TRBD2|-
CASSEWTSGNNEQFF
TGTGCCAGCAGTGAATGGACTAGCGGAAACAATGAGCAGTTCTTC
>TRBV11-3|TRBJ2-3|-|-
CASSPPTADTQYF
TGTGCCAGCAGCCCCCCAACGGCAGATACGCAGTATTTT
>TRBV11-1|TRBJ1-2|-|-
CASSSTDGGAYGYTF
TGTGCCAGCAGCTCCACGGATGGTGGGGCCTATGGCTACACCTTC
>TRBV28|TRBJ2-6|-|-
CASSFQGGRANVLTF
TGTGCCAGCAGTTTCCAGGGCGGTAGGGCCAACGTCCTGACTTTC
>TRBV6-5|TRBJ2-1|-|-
CASSYSWGLGRNEQFF
TGTGCCAGCAGTTACTCGTGGGGACTGGGAAGGAATGAGCAGTTCTTC
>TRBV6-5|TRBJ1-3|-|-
CASSLDKAGNTIYF
TGTGCCAGCAGTCTGGACAAGGCTGGAAACACCATATATTTT
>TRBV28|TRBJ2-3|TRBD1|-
CASSGQGSSTDTQYF
TGTGCCAGCAGTGGACAGGGAAGTAGCACAGATACGCAGTATTTT
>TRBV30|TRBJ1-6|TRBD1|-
CAWSRQGDNSPLHF
TGTGCCTGGAGTCGTCAGGGGGACAATTCACCCCTCCACTTT
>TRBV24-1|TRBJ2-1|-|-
CATSDAAGSGNEQFF
TGTGCCACCAGTGATGCAGCCGGGAGTGGGAATGAGCAGTTCTTC
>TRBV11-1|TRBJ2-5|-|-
CASSYTAPQRETQYF
TGTGCCAGCAGTTATACAGCCCCCCAAAGAGAGACCCAGTACTTC
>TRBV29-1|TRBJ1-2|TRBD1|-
CSVASGTALHTEGYTF
TGCAGCGTTGCTTCGGGGACAGCCCTCCACACGGAGGGCTACACCTTC
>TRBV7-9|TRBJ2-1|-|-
CASSSRGVRAIEQFF
TGTGCCAGCAGCTCCCGGGGAGTTCGAGCCATCGAGCAGTTCTTC
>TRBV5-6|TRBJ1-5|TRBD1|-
CASSFSGGGDEGNQPQHF
TGTGCCAGCAGCTTTTCGGGAGGGGGCGACGAGGGCAATCAGCCCCAGCATTTT
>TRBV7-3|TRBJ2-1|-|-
CASSLFASEMGNEQFF
TGTGCCAGCAGCTTATTTGCTAGCGAAATGGGCAATGAGCAGTTCTTC